This record looks at one TCR beta chain sequence and its context. Its antigen is still unknown. These data originate in a study of T cells in Graves' hyperthyroidism and ophthalmopathy. General study results and limits: Ophthalmopathy was model-predicted a median 6.5 months pre-onset.

The CDR3 regions of TCR beta were amplified from RNA transcripts. The HTBI primer set drove a first-round RT-PCR of the TCR CDR3. TCRdb reprocessed the multiplex PCR reads with MiXCR, giving one entry per CDR3 protein. This sample has just over 550,000 distinct CDR3 sequences; about 45% occur once, and the top ten carry nearly 8.5%. Hyperthyroidism patients were newly diagnosed, had disease duration under 2 months, and were aged 18 to 65 years. Orbital computed tomography and thyroid ultrasound, together with serum TRAb and thyroxine and clinical symptoms, were used for diagnoses. The germline CDR1 and CDR2 sequences are SGHDN and FVKESK. V was clipped by 3 bases and J by 14 bases, with 13 bases between them. CDR3 length: 11 residues.

The TCR originated in a woman aged 18-29 years with Graves' hyperthyroidism. This chain joins TRBV14 and TRBJ1-2; tentatively, D is TRBD1 (6 bases). The sample was peripheral blood or thyroid tissue (not recorded which). The CDR3 spells CASSQNTGSTF. CDR3 DNA sequence: TGTGCCAGCAGCCAGAACACAGGGTCTACCTTC. The variable domain in full, completed from reference TRBV14 and TRBJ1-2, reads EAGVTQFPSHSVIEKGQTVTLRCDPISGHDNLYWYRRVMGKEIKFLLHFVKESKQDESGMPNNRFLAERTGGTYSTLKVQPAELEDSGVYFCASSQNTGSTFGSGTRLTVV.